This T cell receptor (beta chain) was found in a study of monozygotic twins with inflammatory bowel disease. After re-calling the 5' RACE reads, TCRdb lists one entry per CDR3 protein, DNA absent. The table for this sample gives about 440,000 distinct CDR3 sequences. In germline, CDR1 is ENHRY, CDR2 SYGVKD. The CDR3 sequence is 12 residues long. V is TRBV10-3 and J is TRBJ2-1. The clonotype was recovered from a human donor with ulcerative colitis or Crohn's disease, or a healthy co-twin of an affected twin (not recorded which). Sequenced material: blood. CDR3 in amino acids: CAFGTSYNEQFF.